This T cell receptor (beta chain) is drawn from a study of T cell responses to AZD1222 COVID-19 vaccine. General observations from the study: Seropositivity was recorded at baseline in only a handful of AZD1222 recipients. The sample set comprised mostly white British donors with more females, and clonal diversity was possibly underestimated. Only after the peak T cell response were repertoires sampled. Spike was spanned by vaccine-associated CD4 TCRs, which were dominant at 160-218 and 743-854.

Germline values: CDR1 SGHTA, CDR2 FQGNSA. V lost 3 bases and J lost 4, with 9 bases in between. The CDR3 is 14 residues long. As to this clone: The antigen remains undetermined.

Profiled with immunoSEQ multiplex PCR; TCRdb holds only in-frame clones, not every one. Of approximately 200,000 clones listed, about 90% were seen once; the top ten hold 2.5% to 3%. The material sequenced was peripheral blood, taken on day 0 of MenACWY control vaccination. V usage is TRBV7-2 and J usage is TRBJ1-4; D uncertain. This TCR was sampled from an adult in good health. The CDR3 spells CASSFSLINEKLFF. The CDR3 nucleotides read TGTGCCAGCAGCTTTTCCCTAATTAATGAAAAACTGTTTTTT.